Following are 26 T cell receptor beta chains from one sample sequenced in a study of radiotherapy plus CTLA-4 blockade in lung cancer. Using immunoSEQ multiplex PCR, the repertoire was profiled, and TCRdb retains in-frame clones only, with some absent. Of roughly 75,000 clones listed, about 78% are singletons. Material: peripheral blood, obtained from a patient treated with radiotherapy plus ipilimumab. The receptors here all came from a human donor with non-small cell lung cancer whose response to radiotherapy plus ipilimumab could not be evaluated. Some clones in this sample may be carry-over from other donors' samples.

This clone was picked up a small number of times. This chain uses TRBV27 with TRBJ2-3; 9 bases agree with TRBD2. Losses at the gene ends were 3 bases for V and 5 bases for J; bases not matched to a gene: 6. This CDR3 has 15 residues. The germline CDR1 and CDR2 sequences are MNHEY and SMNVEV (reference sequence). In DNA, the CDR3 is TGTGCCAGCAGTTTCAAAGCGGGGGGAATAGATACGCAGTATTTT. Translation gives CASSFKAGGIDTQYF.

J is TRBJ2-1 and V is TRBV27; 8 nucleotides match TRBD2. Germline CDR1 reads MNHEY; CDR2 reads SMNVEV (reference sequence). The V segment lost 5 bases and the J segment 1 base; nucleotides outside the gene matches: 7. The CDR3 has 16 amino acids. The chain's CDR3 is CASSPPGGFSYNEQFF. The CDR3 DNA reads TGTGCCAGCAGTCCCCCGGGGGGGTTTTCCTACAATGAGCAGTTCTTC.

The V call is TRBV27, the J call TRBJ2-1; 13 bases fit TRBD2. The length of the CDR3 is 18 residues. Germline V CDR1 and CDR2: MNHEY, SMNVEV (reference sequence). Trimming removed 10 bases from V and 2 bases from J; junction bases left unmatched: 14. CDR3 coding DNA: TGTGCCACCGTTTGGGGGACTAGCGGGGTAGGGACCTACAATGAGCAGTTCTTC. Translating it yields CATVWGTSGVGTYNEQFF.

This rearrangement joins TRBV28 to TRBJ2-5; 9 bases map to TRBD1. The CDR3 length is 13 residues. V gave up 10 bases and J gave up 5 bases; unmatched junction bases: 8. Germline CDR1 and CDR2: MDHEN and SYDVKM. The CDR3 coding sequence is TGTGCCACCCAACAGGGGGCGCGGGAGACCCAGTACTTC. It codes for CATQQGARETQYF. The complete variable domain, with remaining parts taken from reference TRBV28 and TRBJ2-5, reads DVKVTQSSRYLVKRTGEKVFLECVQDMDHENMFWYRQDPGLGLRLIYFSYDVKMKEKGDIPEGYSVSREKKERFSLILESASTNQTSMYLCATQQGARETQYFGPGTRLLVL.

The rearrangement uses TRBV5-1 and TRBJ2-1; 10 bases map to TRBD2. Germline V gene data show CDR1 as SGHRS and CDR2 as YFSETQ. CDR3 length: 18 amino acids. The V and J ends lost 0 bases and 0 bases, in that order; junction bases with no gene match: 6. CDR3 sequence reads: CASSLASGGPSSYNEQFF. In nucleotides, the CDR3 is TGCGCCAGCAGCTTGGCTAGCGGGGGCCCAAGCTCCTACAATGAGCAGTTCTTC.

This clone was seen once. This chain uses TRBV5-6 with TRBJ1-2; TRBD1 agrees at 9 bases. The V gene's germline CDR1 is SGHDT and CDR2 YYEEEE. The trim removed 5 bases at V and 3 bases at J, leaving 5 bases unmatched. CDR3 length equals 14 residues. The chain's CDR3 is CASRRDRGYYGYTF. The CDR3 DNA reads TGTGCCAGCAGGCGAGACAGGGGGTACTATGGCTACACCTTC.

The V and J genes are TRBV7-2 and TRBJ2-7; TRBD1 is a possible D gene (5 bases). V lost 5 bases to trimming and J lost 11 bases, with 13 bases between them. Germline CDR1 and CDR2: SGHTA and FQGNSA. The CDR3 length is 11 residues. The CDR3 loop is CASSADRFEYF. The CDR3 nucleotides are TGTGCCAGCAGCGCCGACAGATTTGAGTACTTC.

J is TRBJ2-7 and V is TRBV5-6; a possible D gene is TRBD1 (5 bases). V dropped 2 bases and J dropped 4 bases, with 10 bases sitting between them. The CDR3 consists of 13 residues. CDR1 and CDR2 (germline): SGHDT, YYEEEE. CDR3 sequence: CASSFPAGYEQYF. Written as DNA, the CDR3 is TGTGCCAGCAGCTTTCCGGCAGGGTACGAGCAGTACTTC.

The chain links TRBV9 to TRBJ2-7; the D gene is possibly TRBD2 (7 bases). Germline V CDR1 and CDR2: SGDLS, YYNGEE. The CDR3 loop spans 14 amino acids. V dropped 2 bases and J dropped 5 bases, with 14 bases sitting between them. CDR3 nucleotide sequence: TGTGCCAGCAGCGTGAGGGGGGGGTGGGACGAGCAGTACTTC. Its translation is CASSVRGGWDEQYF.

The chain combines TRBV7-9 with TRBJ2-1, with 8 bases matching TRBD1. Germline CDR1 reads SEHNR; CDR2 reads FQNEAQ (reference sequence). This CDR3 is 17 amino acids long. V lost 6 bases, J lost 4 bases, and 14 bases stayed unmatched. This CDR3 reads CASSLAGDRGPYNEQFF. CDR3 in DNA: TGTGCCAGCAGTCTGGCGGGCGACAGGGGACCGTACAATGAGCAGTTCTTC.

This clone was detected only a few times. The chain recombines TRBV4-3 with TRBJ2-3, with D perhaps TRBD1 (6 bases). V lost 4 bases to trimming and J lost 11 bases, with 13 bases between them. Germline lookup yields CDR1 LGHNA and CDR2 YSLEER. The CDR3 is made up of 12 amino acids. The CDR3, as DNA: TGCGCCAGCAGCCCAACAGGGTTCGAGCAGTATTTT. Translated: CASSPTGFEQYF.

V usage is TRBV5-1 and J usage is TRBJ2-7, with D unclear. This CDR3 has 14 residues. V was shortened by 0 bases and J by 5 bases, with 12 bases between the two germline ends. Germline loops: CDR1 SGHRS, CDR2 YFSETQ. The CDR3 DNA follows: TGCGCCAGCAGCTTGGAGCCAAATCGGGACGAGCAGTACTTC. Its translation: CASSLEPNRDEQYF.

The V and J genes are TRBV6-1 and TRBJ2-7; D uncertain. Trimming took 6 bases from V and 6 from J, leaving 9 bases between them. Germline V gene sequence: CDR1 MNHNS, CDR2 SASEGT. This CDR3 is built from 11 residues. The CDR3 sequence: CASRAASEQYF. The CDR3 DNA is TGTGCCAGCAGGGCGGCCTCCGAGCAGTACTTC.

The chain recombines TRBV6-5 with TRBJ1-2, with TRBD1 identical over 9 bases. Per the germline V gene, CDR1 is MNHEY and CDR2 is SVGAGI. The CDR3 is 15 residues long. Trimming cost V 6 bases and J 2 bases; bases outside gene matches: 7. CDR3 nucleotide sequence: TGTGCCAGCAGCCCACAGGGGGCCTTGAACTATGGCTACACCTTC. Translating gives CASSPQGALNYGYTF.

This chain joins TRBV15 and TRBJ1-5; 9 bases are shared with TRBD1. CDR1 is LNHNV, CDR2 YYDKDF, per germline (reference sequence). CDR3 length equals 15 residues. The junction had 4 bases not matched to a gene; V was cut back by 0 bases and J by 7 bases. This CDR3 reads CATSREQGAGQPQHF. In nucleotides, the CDR3 is TGTGCCACCAGCAGAGAACAGGGGGCGGGACAGCCCCAGCATTTT.

The chain is built from TRBV27 and TRBJ1-1; 9 nucleotides match TRBD1. V trimming: 6 bases; J trimming: 5 bases; junction bases outside the gene matches: 7. Looked up from germline, CDR1 is MNHEY and CDR2 is SMNVEV (reference sequence). This CDR3 has 14 residues. In nucleotides, the CDR3 is TGTGCCAGCAGATCGGACAGGGGAGGAACTGAAGCTTTCTTT. It specifies CASRSDRGGTEAFF.

The V gene is TRBV5-1, the J gene TRBJ2-5, with D maybe TRBD2 (5 bases). The CDR3 loop spans 14 amino acids. V lost 2 bases, J lost 5 bases, and 13 bases lay in between. Germline-derived CDR1 and CDR2 are SGHRS and YFSETQ. The CDR3: CASSLGGTRETQYF. As DNA, the CDR3 is TGCGCCAGCAGCTTAGGTGGAACTAGGGAGACCCAGTACTTC.

The chain uses TRBV13 and TRBJ2-7; possibly TRBD1 for D (6 bases). Per germline, CDR1 PRHDT and CDR2 FYEKMQ (reference sequence). The CDR3 spans 15 residues. Trimming stripped 5 bases from V and 0 bases from J, with 14 bases between. In DNA form, the CDR3 reads TGTGCCAGCAGCCCCTCCAGGGGAAACTCCTACGAGCAGTACTTC. Amino acids: CASSPSRGNSYEQYF. The whole variable domain, filled in from reference TRBV13 and TRBJ2-7, reads AAGVIQSPRHLIKEKRETATLKCYPIPRHDTVYWYQQGPGQDPQFLISFYEKMQSDKGSIPDRFSAQQFSDYHSELNMSSLELGDSALYFCASSPSRGNSYEQYFGPGTRLTVT.

The CDR3 DNA sequence: TGTGCCAGCAGCTTCGCTAATACAGACAACACCGGGGAGCTGTTTTTT. Translation: CASSFANTDNTGELFF. The V call is TRBV11-2, the J call TRBJ2-2; no reliable D call. Trimming removed 3 bases from V and 2 bases from J, with 13 bases in between. Germline CDR1 is SGHAT and CDR2 is FQNNGV. This CDR3 spans 16 amino acids.

The rearrangement uses TRBV19 and TRBJ2-5, with TRBD1 matching 8 bases. Unmatched junction bases numbered 9, after V lost 5 bases and J lost 4 bases. The CDR3 extends over 15 amino acids. From germline, CDR1 is LNHDA and CDR2 SQIVND (reference sequence). The CDR3 DNA reads as TGTGCCAGTAGTCGACAGGGGAGGAAAGCAGAGACCCAGTACTTC. As protein: CASSRQGRKAETQYF.

The chain has TRBV20-1 and TRBJ2-7, with a weak D call TRBD1 (5 bases). Germline V gives CDR1 DFQATT, CDR2 SNEGSKA (reference sequence). Trimming cost V 2 bases and J 7 bases, with 9 bases left between them. This CDR3 has 11 amino acids. The CDR3 loop is CSARSQGEQYF. CDR3 sequence (DNA): TGCAGTGCTAGATCCCAGGGAGAGCAGTACTTC.

The chain combines TRBV5-4 with TRBJ2-1, with 8 positions matching TRBD2. The CDR3 extends over 15 amino acids. Looked up from germline, CDR1 is SGHNT and CDR2 is YYREEE (reference sequence). The V gene end was trimmed by 2 bases and the J gene end by 8 bases; junction bases not matched to a gene: 9. DNA of the CDR3: TGTGCCAGCAGCTTCGGCGGGGGGCCCCCGCATGAGCAGTTCTTC. Translated, it gives CASSFGGGPPHEQFF. The full variable domain, with the rest looked up from reference TRBV5-4 and TRBJ2-1, is ETGVTQSPTHLIKTRGQQVTLRCSSQSGHNTVSWYQQALGQGPQFIFQYYREEENGRGNFPPRFSGLQFPNYSSELNVNALELDDSALYLCASSFGGGPPHEQFFGPGTRLTVL.

The chain is built from TRBV4-2 and TRBJ2-3; possible D gene TRBD1, 6 bases. Germline CDR1 reads LGHNA; CDR2 reads YNFKEQ. CDR3 length: 17 residues. Trimming removed 0 bases from V and 2 bases from J, with 15 bases in between. CDR3 region: CASSQEQGRRATDTQYF. As DNA, the CDR3 is TGTGCCAGCAGCCAAGAACAGGGTAGGAGAGCCACAGATACGCAGTATTTT.

This CDR3 is CASSFVQGADGYTF. For the CDR3, the DNA is TGTGCCAGCAGCTTCGTACAGGGGGCGGATGGCTACACCTTC. The chain links TRBV11-2 to TRBJ1-2; TRBD1 matches 9 bases. V trimming: 3 bases; J trimming: 6 bases; junction bases outside the gene matches: 5. CDR1 and CDR2 from the germline V gene are SGHAT and FQNNGV. This CDR3 has 14 amino acids.

This chain connects TRBV2 to TRBJ2-2; 7 bases are shared with TRBD1. The CDR3 contains 21 residues. Trimming took 5 bases from V and 6 from J; bases not matched to a gene: 27. Germline CDR1 SNHLY, CDR2 FYNNEI. In DNA form, the CDR3 reads TGTGCCAGCAGTCAGGGGCTACCGGGACAGAGAGGGGGAGTGGCGCCCGGGGAGCTGTTTTTT. Its protein product is CASSQGLPGQRGGVAPGELFF.

The chain has TRBV4-3 and TRBJ2-1; 7 positions match TRBD1. In germline, CDR1 is LGHNA, CDR2 YSLEER. With 0 bases clipped from V and 3 bases from J, the junction kept 5 bases outside the gene matches. CDR3 size: 16 residues. CDR3 nucleotide sequence: TGCGCCAGCAGCCAAGAAGGGACAGAGATCTACAATGAGCAGTTCTTC. It specifies CASSQEGTEIYNEQFF.